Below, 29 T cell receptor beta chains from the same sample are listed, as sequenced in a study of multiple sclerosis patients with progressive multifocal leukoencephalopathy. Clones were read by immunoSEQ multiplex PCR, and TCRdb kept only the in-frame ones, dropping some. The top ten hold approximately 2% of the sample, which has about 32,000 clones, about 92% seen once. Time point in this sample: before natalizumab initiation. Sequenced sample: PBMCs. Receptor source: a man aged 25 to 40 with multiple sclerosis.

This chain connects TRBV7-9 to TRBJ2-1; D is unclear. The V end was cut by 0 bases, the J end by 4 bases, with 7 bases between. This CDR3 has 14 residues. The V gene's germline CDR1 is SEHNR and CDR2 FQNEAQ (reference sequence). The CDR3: CASSLASRYNEQFF. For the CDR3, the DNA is TGTGCCAGCAGCTTAGCTAGCCGTTACAATGAGCAGTTCTTC.

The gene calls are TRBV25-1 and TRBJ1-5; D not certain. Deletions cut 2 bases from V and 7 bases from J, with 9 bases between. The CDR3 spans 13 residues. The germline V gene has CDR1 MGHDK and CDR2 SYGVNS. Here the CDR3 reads CASSEAGLQPQHF. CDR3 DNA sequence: TGTGCCAGCAGTGAAGCTGGGTTACAGCCCCAGCATTTT.

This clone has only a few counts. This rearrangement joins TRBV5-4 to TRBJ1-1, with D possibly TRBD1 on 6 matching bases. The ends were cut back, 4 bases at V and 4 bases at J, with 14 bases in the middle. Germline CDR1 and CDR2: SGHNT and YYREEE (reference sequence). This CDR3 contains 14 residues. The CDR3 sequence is CASSAAQGPTEAFF. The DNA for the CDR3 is TGTGCCAGCAGCGCAGCACAGGGTCCCACTGAAGCTTTCTTT. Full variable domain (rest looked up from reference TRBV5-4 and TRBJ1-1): ETGVTQSPTHLIKTRGQQVTLRCSSQSGHNTVSWYQQALGQGPQFIFQYYREEENGRGNFPPRFSGLQFPNYSSELNVNALELDDSALYLCASSAAQGPTEAFFGQGTRLTVV.

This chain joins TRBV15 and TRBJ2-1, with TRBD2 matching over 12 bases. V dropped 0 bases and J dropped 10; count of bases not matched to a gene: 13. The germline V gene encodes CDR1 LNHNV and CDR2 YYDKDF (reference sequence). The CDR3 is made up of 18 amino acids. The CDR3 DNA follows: TGTGCCACCAGCAGAGATAGGGCTAGCGGGAGGGCCAGACGGGAGCAGTTCTTC. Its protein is CATSRDRASGRARREQFF.

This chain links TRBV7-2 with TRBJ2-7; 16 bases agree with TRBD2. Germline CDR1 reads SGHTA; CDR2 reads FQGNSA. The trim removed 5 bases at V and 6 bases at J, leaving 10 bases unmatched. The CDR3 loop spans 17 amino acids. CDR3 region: CASSVGIGTSGRGEQYV. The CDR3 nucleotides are TGTGCCAGCAGCGTCGGAATAGGGACTAGCGGGAGGGGCGAGCAGTACGTC.

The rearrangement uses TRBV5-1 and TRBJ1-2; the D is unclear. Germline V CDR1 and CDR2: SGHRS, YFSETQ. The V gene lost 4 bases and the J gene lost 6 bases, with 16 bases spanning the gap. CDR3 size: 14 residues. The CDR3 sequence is CASSPGSKIHGYTF. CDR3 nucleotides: TGCGCCAGCAGCCCCGGGTCAAAAATCCATGGCTACACCTTC.

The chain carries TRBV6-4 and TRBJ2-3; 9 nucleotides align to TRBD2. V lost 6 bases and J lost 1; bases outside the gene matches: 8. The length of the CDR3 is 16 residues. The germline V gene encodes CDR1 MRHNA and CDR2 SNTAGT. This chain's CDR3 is CASSTKAGGGTDTQYF. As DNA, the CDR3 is TGTGCCAGCAGCACGAAAGCGGGAGGAGGCACAGATACGCAGTATTTT.

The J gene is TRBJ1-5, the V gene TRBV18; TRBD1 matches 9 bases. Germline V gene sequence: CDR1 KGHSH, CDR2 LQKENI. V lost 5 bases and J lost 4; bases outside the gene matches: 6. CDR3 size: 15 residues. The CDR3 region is CASSYTGTGNQPQHF. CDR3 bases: TGTGCCAGCTCATACACCGGGACAGGGAATCAGCCCCAGCATTTT. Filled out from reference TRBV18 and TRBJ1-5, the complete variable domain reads NAGVMQNPRHLVRRRGQEARLRCSPMKGHSHVYWYRQLPEEGLKFMVYLQKENIIDESGMPKERFSAEFPKEGPSILRIQQVVRGDSAAYFCASSYTGTGNQPQHFGDGTRLSIL.

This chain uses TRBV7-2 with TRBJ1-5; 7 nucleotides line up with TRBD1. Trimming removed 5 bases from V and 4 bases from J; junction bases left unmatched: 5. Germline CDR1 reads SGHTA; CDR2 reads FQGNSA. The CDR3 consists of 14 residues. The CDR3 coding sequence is TGTGCCAGCAGCAGAGACAGGGTTAATCAGCCCCAGCATTTT. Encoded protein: CASSRDRVNQPQHF.

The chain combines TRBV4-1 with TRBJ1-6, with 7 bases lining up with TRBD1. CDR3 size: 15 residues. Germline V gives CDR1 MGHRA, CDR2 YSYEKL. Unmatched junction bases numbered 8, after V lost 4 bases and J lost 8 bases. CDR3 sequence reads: CASSPSGTAYSPLHF. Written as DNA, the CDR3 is TGCGCCAGCAGCCCATCCGGGACAGCCTATTCACCCCTCCACTTT.

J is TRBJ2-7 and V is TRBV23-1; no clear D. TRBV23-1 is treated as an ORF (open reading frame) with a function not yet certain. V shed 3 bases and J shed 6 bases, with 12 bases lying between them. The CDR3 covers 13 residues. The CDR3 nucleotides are TGCGCCAGCAGTCACAAACGGGTCTCCGAGCAGTACGTC. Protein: CASSHKRVSEQYV.

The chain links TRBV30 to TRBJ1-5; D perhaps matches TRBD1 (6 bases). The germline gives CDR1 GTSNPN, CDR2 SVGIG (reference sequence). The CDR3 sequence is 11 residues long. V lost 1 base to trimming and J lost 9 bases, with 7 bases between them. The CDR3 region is CAWSEGGPQHF. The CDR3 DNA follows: TGTGCCTGGAGTGAAGGGGGGCCCCAGCATTTT.

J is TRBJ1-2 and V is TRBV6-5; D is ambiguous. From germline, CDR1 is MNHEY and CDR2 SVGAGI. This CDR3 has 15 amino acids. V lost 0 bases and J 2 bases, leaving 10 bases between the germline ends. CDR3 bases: TGTGCCAGCAGTTACTCGATTTCGGGGAACTATGGCTACACCTTC. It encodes CASSYSISGNYGYTF.

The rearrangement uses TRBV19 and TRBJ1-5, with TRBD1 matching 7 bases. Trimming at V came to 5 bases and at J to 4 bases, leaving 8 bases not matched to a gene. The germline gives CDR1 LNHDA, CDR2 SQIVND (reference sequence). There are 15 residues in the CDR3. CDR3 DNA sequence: TGTGCCAGTAGTTGGACAGGCACCTCTAATCAGCCCCAGCATTTT. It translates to CASSWTGTSNQPQHF.

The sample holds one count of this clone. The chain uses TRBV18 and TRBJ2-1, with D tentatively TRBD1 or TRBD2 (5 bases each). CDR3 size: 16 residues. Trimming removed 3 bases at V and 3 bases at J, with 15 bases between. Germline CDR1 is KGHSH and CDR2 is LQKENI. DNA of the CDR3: TGTGCCAGCTCACCCCCGGGACGGAATAACTACAATGAGCAGTTCTTC. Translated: CASSPPGRNNYNEQFF.

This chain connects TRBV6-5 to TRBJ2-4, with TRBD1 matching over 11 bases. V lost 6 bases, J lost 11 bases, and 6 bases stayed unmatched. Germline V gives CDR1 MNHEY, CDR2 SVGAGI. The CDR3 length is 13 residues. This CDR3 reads CASRGTGGNLQYF. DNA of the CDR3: TGTGCCAGCAGGGGGACAGGGGGGAATCTTCAGTACTTC.

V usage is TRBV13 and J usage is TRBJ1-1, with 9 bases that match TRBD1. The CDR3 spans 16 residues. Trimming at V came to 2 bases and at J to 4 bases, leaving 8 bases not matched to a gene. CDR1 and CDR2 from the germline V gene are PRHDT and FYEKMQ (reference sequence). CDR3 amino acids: CASSLRTGASFTEAFF. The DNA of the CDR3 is TGTGCCAGCAGCTTAAGGACAGGGGCTTCCTTCACTGAAGCTTTCTTT. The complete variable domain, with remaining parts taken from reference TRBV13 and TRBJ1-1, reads AAGVIQSPRHLIKEKRETATLKCYPIPRHDTVYWYQQGPGQDPQFLISFYEKMQSDKGSIPDRFSAQQFSDYHSELNMSSLELGDSALYFCASSLRTGASFTEAFFGQGTRLTVV.

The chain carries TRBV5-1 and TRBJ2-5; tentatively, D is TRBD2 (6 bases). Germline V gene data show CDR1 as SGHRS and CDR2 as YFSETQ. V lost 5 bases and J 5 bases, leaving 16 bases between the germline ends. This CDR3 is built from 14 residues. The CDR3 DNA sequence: TGCGCCAGCAGTTCCGGAGGGCTCGGGGAGACCCAGTACTTC. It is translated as CASSSGGLGETQYF.

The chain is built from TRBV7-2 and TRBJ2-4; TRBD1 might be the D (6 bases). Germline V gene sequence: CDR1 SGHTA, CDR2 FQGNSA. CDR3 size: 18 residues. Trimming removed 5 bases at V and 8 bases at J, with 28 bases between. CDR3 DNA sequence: TGTGCCAGCAGCCTTAGACTAAGGGGGAAACCCGCGGAGGACATTCAGTACTTC. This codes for CASSLRLRGKPAEDIQYF.

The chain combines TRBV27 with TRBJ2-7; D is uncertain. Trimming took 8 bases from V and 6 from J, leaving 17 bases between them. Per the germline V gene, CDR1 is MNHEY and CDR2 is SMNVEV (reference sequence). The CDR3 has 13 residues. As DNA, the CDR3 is TGTGCCAGCCGCCCGGTAAGTGCGGCCGAGCAGTACTTC. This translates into CASRPVSAAEQYF.

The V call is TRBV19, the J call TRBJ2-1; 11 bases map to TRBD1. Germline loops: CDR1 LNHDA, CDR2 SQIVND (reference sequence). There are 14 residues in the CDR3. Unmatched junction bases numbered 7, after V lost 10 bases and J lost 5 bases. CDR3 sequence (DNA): TGTGCCACCTCCGGGACAGGGGGGAACAATGAGCAGTTCTTC. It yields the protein CATSGTGGNNEQFF.

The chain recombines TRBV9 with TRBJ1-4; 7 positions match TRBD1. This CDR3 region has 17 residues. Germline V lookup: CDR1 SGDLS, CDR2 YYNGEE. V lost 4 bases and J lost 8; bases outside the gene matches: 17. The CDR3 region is CASSREANRGVGEKLFF. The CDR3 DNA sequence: TGTGCCAGCAGCAGAGAAGCGAACAGGGGTGTAGGAGAAAAACTGTTTTTT.

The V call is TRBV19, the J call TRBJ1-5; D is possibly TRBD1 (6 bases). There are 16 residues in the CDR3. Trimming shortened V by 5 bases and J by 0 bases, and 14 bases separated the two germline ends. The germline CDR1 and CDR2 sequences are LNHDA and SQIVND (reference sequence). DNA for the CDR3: TGTGCCAGTAGTTGGGGGTGGGACAATAGCAATCAGCCCCAGCATTTT. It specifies CASSWGWDNSNQPQHF. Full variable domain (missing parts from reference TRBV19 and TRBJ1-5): DGGITQSPKYLFRKEGQNVTLSCEQNLNHDAMYWYRQDPGQGLRLIYYSQIVNDFQKGDIAEGYSVSREKKESFPLTVTSAQKNPTAFYLCASSWGWDNSNQPQHFGDGTRLSIL.

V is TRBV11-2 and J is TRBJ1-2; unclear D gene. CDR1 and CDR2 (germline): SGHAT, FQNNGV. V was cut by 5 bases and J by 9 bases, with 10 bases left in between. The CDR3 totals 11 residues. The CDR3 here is CASSPGISYTF. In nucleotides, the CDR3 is TGTGCCAGCAGCCCGGGCATAAGCTACACCTTC.

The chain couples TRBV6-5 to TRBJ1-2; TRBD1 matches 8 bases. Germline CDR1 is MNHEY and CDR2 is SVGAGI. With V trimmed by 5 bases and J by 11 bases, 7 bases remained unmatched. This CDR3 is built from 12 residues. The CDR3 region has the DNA TGTGCCAGCAGTGAAGGAAACAGGGGGTACACCTTC. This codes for CASSEGNRGYTF.

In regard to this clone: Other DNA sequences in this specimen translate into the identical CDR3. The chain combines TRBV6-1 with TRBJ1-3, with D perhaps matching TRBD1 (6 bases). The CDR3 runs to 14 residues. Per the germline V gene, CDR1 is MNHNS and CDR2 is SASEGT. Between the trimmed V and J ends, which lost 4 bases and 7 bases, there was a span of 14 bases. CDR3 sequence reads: CASSGSWGANTIYF. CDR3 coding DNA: TGTGCCAGCAGTGGAAGTTGGGGGGCTAACACCATATATTTT.

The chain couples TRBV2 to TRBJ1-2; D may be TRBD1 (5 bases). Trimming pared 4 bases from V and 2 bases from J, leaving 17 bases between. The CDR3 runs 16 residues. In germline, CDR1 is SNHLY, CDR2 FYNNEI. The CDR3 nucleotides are TGTGCCAGCAGTGCTTTCCAGGGCGAGAGGAACTATGGCTACACCTTC. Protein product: CASSAFQGERNYGYTF.

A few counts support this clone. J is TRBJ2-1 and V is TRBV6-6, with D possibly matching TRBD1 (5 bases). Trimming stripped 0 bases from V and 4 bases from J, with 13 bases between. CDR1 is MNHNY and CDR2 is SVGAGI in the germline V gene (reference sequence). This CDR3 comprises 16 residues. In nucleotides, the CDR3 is TGTGCCAGCAGTTACTCGGACACCTACGGGTACAATGAGCAGTTCTTC. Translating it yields CASSYSDTYGYNEQFF.

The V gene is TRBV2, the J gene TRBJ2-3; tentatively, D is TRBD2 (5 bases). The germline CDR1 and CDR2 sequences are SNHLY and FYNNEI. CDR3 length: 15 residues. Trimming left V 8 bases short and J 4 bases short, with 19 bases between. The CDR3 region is CASFPLALVSDTQYF. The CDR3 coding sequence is TGTGCCAGCTTCCCCCTAGCCTTAGTGTCAGATACGCAGTATTTT.